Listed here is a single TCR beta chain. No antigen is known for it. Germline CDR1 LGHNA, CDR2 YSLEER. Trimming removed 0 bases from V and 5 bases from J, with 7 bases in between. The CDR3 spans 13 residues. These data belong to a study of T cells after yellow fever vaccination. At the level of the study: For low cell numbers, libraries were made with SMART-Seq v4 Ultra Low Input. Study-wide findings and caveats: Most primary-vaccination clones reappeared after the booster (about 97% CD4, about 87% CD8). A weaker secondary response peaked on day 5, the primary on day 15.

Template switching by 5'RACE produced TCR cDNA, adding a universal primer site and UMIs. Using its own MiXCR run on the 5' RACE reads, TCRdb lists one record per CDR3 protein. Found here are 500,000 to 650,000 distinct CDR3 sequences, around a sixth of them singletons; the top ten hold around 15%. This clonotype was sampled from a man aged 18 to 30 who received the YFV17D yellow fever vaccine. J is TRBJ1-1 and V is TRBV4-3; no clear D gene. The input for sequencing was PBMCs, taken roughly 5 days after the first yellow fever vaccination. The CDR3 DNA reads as TGCGCCAGCAGCCAAGAGCGGGTTACTGAAGCTTTCTTT. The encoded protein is CASSQERVTEAFF.